These 27 T cell receptor beta chains were all obtained from the same sample, sequenced in a study of blood T cells in healthy people across ages (dated by TCRdb to about 2015). Libraries came from 5' RACE. The instrument was an Illumina HiSeq 2500. The second PCR ran for about 6 to 12 cycles and used a J-beta primer mix along with a sample-barcoded 5' primer. TCRdb's own reprocessing of the public reads used fastp at Q25 and MiXCR and kept productive beta chains. Entries that share a CDR3 protein sequence are merged under the most common genes and DNA. The sample contains hundreds of thousands of distinct CDR3 sequences, roughly 46% of them found a single time. Jointly, the top ten make up 15% to 20% of the sample. The sample comprised blood. The receptors here all came from a man older than 75 in good health.

The chain recombines TRBV20-1 with TRBJ2-5; D uncertain. Germline values: CDR1 DFQATT, CDR2 SNEGSKA (reference sequence). V was clipped by 0 bases and J by 1 base, with 9 bases between them. This CDR3 is built from 14 residues. CDR3 sequence: CSARDLASQETQYF. The CDR3 bases are TGCAGTGCTAGAGATCTCGCCAGCCAAGAGACCCAGTACTTC.

The chain combines TRBV6-2 or TRBV6-3 with TRBJ2-5; 7 bases align to TRBD2. Germline CDR1 is MNHEY and CDR2 is SVGEGT. The length of the CDR3 is 16 residues. Germline trimming cut 6 bases from V and 11 bases from J; bases unmatched to any gene: 21. The CDR3 sequence is CASSTPSSGIFNEQYF. The CDR3 nucleotides are TGTGCCAGCAGCACCCCCTCCAGCGGGATCTTTAATGAGCAGTACTTC.

The chain recombines TRBV5-1 with TRBJ2-7; 7 bases align to TRBD1. The junction had 11 bases not matched to a gene; V was cut back by 0 bases and J by 5 bases. Germline V gene sequence: CDR1 SGHRS, CDR2 YFSETQ. The CDR3 totals 16 residues. The CDR3 region is CASSLVPATGSDEQYF. CDR3 coding DNA: TGCGCCAGCAGCTTGGTCCCGGCGACAGGGAGCGACGAGCAGTACTTC. Drawing the rest from reference TRBV5-1 and TRBJ2-7, the complete variable domain is KAGVTQTPRYLIKTRGQQVTLSCSPISGHRSVSWYQQTPGQGLQFLFEYFSETQRNKGNFPGRFSGRQFSNSRSEMNVSTLELGDSALYLCASSLVPATGSDEQYFGPGTRLTVT.

The genes are TRBV28 and TRBJ2-7; D unclear. Germline loops: CDR1 MDHEN, CDR2 SYDVKM. The CDR3 has 12 residues. Trimming shortened V by 5 bases and J by 6 bases, and 11 bases separated the two germline ends. The CDR3 loop is CASSLRHSEQYF. CDR3 nucleotide sequence: TGTGCCAGCAGTCTCCGCCACTCCGAGCAGTACTTC.

The gene calls are TRBV2 and TRBJ1-2, with a possible D match to TRBD1 (6 bases). CDR1 and CDR2 (germline): SNHLY, FYNNEI. V was clipped by 1 base and J by 5 bases, with 11 bases between them. This CDR3 is built from 14 residues. The CDR3 spells CASSEDRVVYGYTF. The DNA of the CDR3 is TGTGCCAGCAGTGAAGACAGGGTGGTATATGGCTACACCTTC. Drawing the rest from reference TRBV2 and TRBJ1-2, the complete variable domain is EPEVTQTPSHQVTQMGQEVILRCVPISNHLYFYWYRQILGQKVEFLVSFYNNEISEKSEIFDDQFSVERPDGSNFTLKIRSTKLEDSAMYFCASSEDRVVYGYTFGSGTRLTVV.

This clonotype was seen at least ten times. The chain employs TRBV12-3 or TRBV12-4 and TRBJ1-6; tentative D call: TRBD1 (5 bases). This CDR3 is 14 amino acids long. Trimming removed 5 bases from V and 7 bases from J, with 12 bases in between. CDR3 sequence: CASSLGTANSPLHF. The CDR3 coding sequence is TGTGCCAGCAGTCTTGGGACGGCGAATTCACCCCTCCACTTT.

The gene calls are TRBV7-2 and TRBJ2-3; D is unresolved. From germline, CDR1 is SGHTA and CDR2 FQGNSA. The CDR3 covers 15 residues. Between the trimmed V and J ends, which lost 1 base and 2 bases, there was a span of 10 bases. The CDR3 bases are TGTGCCAGCAGCTTAGGAGCGAGTATCACAGATACGCAGTATTTT. Its protein product is CASSLGASITDTQYF.

V is TRBV20-1 and J is TRBJ2-7, with a weak D call TRBD2 (6 bases). The CDR3 is made up of 13 amino acids. V lost 6 bases, J lost 2 bases, and 14 bases lay in between. Germline CDR1 and CDR2: DFQATT and SNEGSKA (reference sequence). The CDR3 bases are TGCAGTGCCGCAAAGCGGGCGACCTACGAGCAGTACTTC. Translation gives CSAAKRATYEQYF.

V gene TRBV11-1 combines with J gene TRBJ2-3; D possibly matches TRBD1 or TRBD2 (5 bases each). The CDR3 is 12 residues long. Per the germline V gene, CDR1 is SGHAT and CDR2 is FQDESV (reference sequence). Trimming left V 1 base short and J 8 bases short, with 7 bases between. The CDR3 region is CASSLGDGTQYF. DNA for the CDR3: TGTGCCAGCAGCTTAGGGGACGGTACGCAGTATTTT.

V and J are TRBV20-1 and TRBJ2-5, with D unresolved. The CDR3 is made up of 12 amino acids. The ends were cut back, 2 bases at V and 5 bases at J, with 9 bases in the middle. Germline CDR1 reads DFQATT; CDR2 reads SNEGSKA (reference sequence). Written as DNA, the CDR3 is TGCAGTGCTAGACGCGATGGGGAGACCCAGTACTTC. It encodes CSARRDGETQYF.

J is TRBJ2-5 and V is TRBV12-3 or TRBV12-4; D is perhaps TRBD1 or TRBD2 (6 bases each). The end of the DNA is better explained by TRBJ2-7, so the J call may be wrong. This CDR3 region has 14 residues. The CDR3 DNA sequence: TGTGCCAGCAGTTGGAAACTAGGGGGGTACGAGCAGTACTTC. This gives the protein CASSWKLGGYEQYF.

The V call is TRBV5-6, the J call TRBJ2-7; D is perhaps TRBD2 (5 bases). V dropped 2 bases and J dropped 6 bases, with 9 bases sitting between them. The CDR3 is 12 residues long. The germline CDR1 and CDR2 sequences are SGHDT and YYEEEE. CDR3 amino acids: CASSFLRAEQYF. In nucleotides, the CDR3 is TGTGCCAGCAGCTTCTTGAGGGCCGAGCAGTACTTC. The full variable domain, rest sourced from reference TRBV5-6 and TRBJ2-7, is DAGVTQSPTHLIKTRGQQVTLRCSPKSGHDTVSWYQQALGQGPQFIFQYYEEEERQRGNFPDRFSGHQFPNYSSELNVNALLLGDSALYLCASSFLRAEQYFGPGTRLTVT.

This clonotype was counted at least ten times. This chain links TRBV28 with TRBJ2-7; D ambiguous. The germline V and J ends were trimmed by 2 bases and 4 bases, with 15 bases remaining between them. This CDR3 spans 15 amino acids. The germline V gene has CDR1 MDHEN and CDR2 SYDVKM. The CDR3 spells CASSLVAGSLYEQYF. CDR3 bases: TGTGCCAGCAGTTTAGTGGCCGGGTCCCTATACGAGCAGTACTTC.

The sample holds a few counts of this clonotype. The J gene is TRBJ2-1, the V gene TRBV11-3; D might be TRBD1 or TRBD2, each matching 5 bases. Deletions cut 2 bases from V and 5 bases from J, with 16 bases between. Germline-derived CDR1 and CDR2 are SGHNT and YENEEA. The CDR3 extends over 16 amino acids. The CDR3 coding sequence is TGTGCCAGCAGCTTAATAGCATCGGGGCGCCACAATGAGCAGTTCTTC. This gives the protein CASSLIASGRHNEQFF.

This clonotype was seen many times. The chain's CDR3 is CASSRLAGDLYTQYF. The CDR3 coding sequence is TGTGCCAGCAGCCGACTAGCGGGAGATTTGTATACGCAGTATTTT. The chain couples TRBV12-3 or TRBV12-4 to TRBJ2-3; 12 bases align to TRBD2. Trimming took 6 bases from V and 7 from J; bases not matched to a gene: 8. CDR3 length equals 15 residues.

The CDR3 region is CASSAPGISMDGYTF. The CDR3 nucleotides read TGTGCCAGCAGTGCTCCAGGTATTTCGATGGATGGCTACACCTTC. The genes are TRBV6-6 and TRBJ1-2, with D unresolved. V was cut by 5 bases and J by 6 bases, with 19 bases left in between. Germline V lookup: CDR1 MNHNY, CDR2 SVGAGI (reference sequence). The CDR3 runs to 15 residues.

This clonotype turned up a few times. This chain joins TRBV24-1 and TRBJ2-1, with D unclear. The CDR3 is made up of 13 amino acids. V shed 3 bases and J shed 8 bases, with 10 bases lying between them. The germline gives CDR1 KGHDR, CDR2 SFDVKD. The CDR3 sequence: CATSDRKVDEQFF. The DNA for the CDR3 is TGTGCCACCAGTGATCGCAAGGTCGATGAGCAGTTCTTC.

A remark on this clonotype: A read error may explain this, as a much larger clone is one base away. The gene calls are TRBV5-6 and TRBJ2-1, with 10 bases identical to TRBD2. The DNA matches TRBJ2-7 better at its end, which makes the J call doubtful. In germline, CDR1 is SGHDT, CDR2 YYEEEE. The CDR3 totals 18 residues. The CDR3 spells CASSLVSSGRISYNEQYF. CDR3 DNA: TGTGCCAGCAGCTTGGTATCTAGCGGGAGAATCTCCTACAATGAGCAGTACTTC.

The V gene is TRBV21-1, the J gene TRBJ2-7; the table's D call, TRBD1, has no DNA check behind it. TRBV21-1 represents a pseudogene. CDR3 size: 13 residues. CDR3 DNA sequence: TGTGCCAGCAGCCCGGACAGGGCTAGCGAGCAGTACTTC. As protein: CASSPDRASEQYF.

This clonotype was found once. This rearrangement joins TRBV27 to TRBJ2-7; 8 positions agree with TRBD2. The J call may not be correct, given that the DNA end is closer to TRBJ2-5. CDR1 MNHEY and CDR2 SMNVEV come from the germline V gene (reference sequence). The CDR3 is 16 residues long. CDR3 loop: CASSSRGRAGEETQYF. DNA for the CDR3: TGTGCCAGCAGTTCCCGGGGACGAGCGGGGGAGGAGACCCAGTACTTC.

This clonotype was counted a few times. The genes are TRBV6-6 and TRBJ1-2; D may be TRBD1 (6 bases). Deletions cut 0 bases from V and 8 bases from J, with 16 bases between. The CDR3 loop spans 15 amino acids. Germline V lookup: CDR1 MNHNY, CDR2 SVGAGI (reference sequence). The CDR3 region is CASSYSEGGAQGYTF. CDR3 bases: TGTGCCAGCAGTTACTCAGAGGGGGGGGCTCAAGGCTACACCTTC.

The chain uses TRBV5-6 and TRBJ1-5; TRBD1 matches 7 bases. Trimming removed 1 base from V and 4 bases from J; junction bases left unmatched: 5. Germline values: CDR1 SGHDT, CDR2 YYEEEE. The CDR3 is 15 amino acids. Written as DNA, the CDR3 is TGTGCCAGCAGCTTGACCGGACAGGATAATCAGCCCCAGCATTTT. This translates into CASSLTGQDNQPQHF.

V and J are TRBV11-2 and TRBJ2-2; unclear D gene. The CDR3 extends over 12 amino acids. The V gene lost 6 bases and the J gene lost 2 bases, with 4 bases spanning the gap. CDR1 SGHAT and CDR2 FQNNGV come from the germline V gene. The CDR3 DNA follows: TGTGCCAGCAGGCCAAACACCGGGGAGCTGTTTTTT. This encodes CASRPNTGELFF.

V usage is TRBV14 and J usage is TRBJ2-3, with 7 bases lining up with TRBD2. This CDR3 is built from 16 residues. J gave up 2 bases and V 1 base, and 6 bases lay outside the gene matches. The germline gives CDR1 SGHDN, CDR2 FVKESK. CDR3 sequence: CASSQAAGVPTDTQYF. The CDR3 DNA reads as TGTGCCAGCAGCCAAGCCGCGGGAGTGCCCACAGATACGCAGTATTTT.

This chain uses TRBV3-1 with TRBJ2-1, with D possibly being TRBD2 (6 bases). There are 18 residues in the CDR3. The V end lost 4 bases, the J end lost 9 bases, and 28 bases lay between the germline ends. Germline loops: CDR1 LGHDT, CDR2 YNNKEL (reference sequence). The CDR3 DNA sequence: TGTGCCAGCAGCCTAACACTGACGGACCAGGTAGCGGCTCGTGAGCAGTTCTTC. It specifies CASSLTLTDQVAAREQFF.

This clonotype showed up just a few times. This sequence joins TRBV29-1 and TRBJ2-3; D perhaps matches TRBD1 (5 bases). Trimming took off 0 bases at V and 3 bases at J, with 10 bases between the two ends. This CDR3 contains 14 residues. CDR1 and CDR2 from the germline V gene are SQVTM and ANQGSEA. CDR3: CSVEEGVGTDTQYF. The CDR3 nucleotides read TGCAGCGTTGAAGAAGGGGTCGGGACAGATACGCAGTATTTT.

The chain carries TRBV20-1 and TRBJ2-5; D is possibly TRBD1 or TRBD2 (5 bases each). Matching the DNA end better, TRBJ2-7 makes the J call doubtful. Germline V CDR1 and CDR2: DFQATT, SNEGSKA (reference sequence). This CDR3 has 11 amino acids. This chain's CDR3 is CSGEGRYEQYF. CDR3 DNA sequence: TGCAGTGGAGAGGGGAGATACGAGCAGTACTTC.